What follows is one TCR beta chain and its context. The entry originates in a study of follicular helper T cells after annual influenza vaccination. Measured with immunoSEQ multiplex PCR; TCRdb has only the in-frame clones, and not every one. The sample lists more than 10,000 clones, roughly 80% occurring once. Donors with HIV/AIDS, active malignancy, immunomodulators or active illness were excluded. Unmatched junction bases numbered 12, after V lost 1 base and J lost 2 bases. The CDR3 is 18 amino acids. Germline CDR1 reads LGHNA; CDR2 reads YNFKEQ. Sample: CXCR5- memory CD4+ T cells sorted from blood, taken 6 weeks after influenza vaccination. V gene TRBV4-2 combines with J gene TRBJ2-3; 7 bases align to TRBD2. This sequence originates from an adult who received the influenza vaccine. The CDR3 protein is CASSQAFASGAHTDTQYF. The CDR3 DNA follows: TGTGCCAGCAGCCAAGCCTTCGCCAGCGGGGCTCACACAGATACGCAGTATTTT.